This TCR beta chain was observed in a study of blood T cell repertoires in COVID-19 (dated by TCRdb to about 2020). In the study overall: Samples covering the acute and convalescent phases of COVID-19 were provided by collaborators in the United States, Italy and Spain. The material from the prospective study consisted of cDNA or gDNA derived from T cells, B-cell-depleted T cells, or PBMCs. Subjects who had been exposed to COVID-19, were actively infected with it, or had recovered from it provided the deeply sampled blood TCRbeta repertoires that made up the dataset. A freely available public database, intended as a resource for researchers studying the immune response to SARS-CoV-2, is where the repertoires were released. The samples were drawn from two sources: the first 160 participants of the ongoing ImmuneRACE study, and fewer than 1,500 subjects contributed by 6 global collaborators. The sample metadata nearly always contained a de-identified subject ID, COVID-19 status, age in years and sex. Where available, HLA class I and class II types were obtained from metadata supplied by the sample provider rather than from assay-based typing.

TCRbeta CDR3 regions were amplified from genomic DNA using the immunoSEQ Assay, a bias-controlled multiplex PCR. The paper's processing steps were these. The number of nucleated cells in each sample was estimated by amplification of reference gene primers within the assay. Sequence reads were collapsed and filtered to measure the absolute abundance of every unique TCRbeta CDR3 rearrangement. For each sample, productive Simpson clonality was calculated by taking the square root of Simpson's diversity index across productive rearrangements. TCRdb provides this immuneACCESS table in a form limited to in-frame rearrangements. Some clones are lacking; in checked studies, under half of them reflect an unresolved V gene, and why the rest are absent is not known. That table furnishes V, J and clone size, whereas the DNA furnished D and trimming. In all, the sample holds tens of thousands of clones, and 89% of those were seen once. The ten largest clones represent 4% to 5% of the sample.

Broader findings and caveats from the paper: How much clinical and demographic metadata was included differed by source and by participant, and the metadata was provided uncurated.

Collaborating institutions collected whole blood in K2EDTA tubes following their own protocols. For TCRbeta analysis, collaborator samples were shipped as frozen whole blood, as isolated PBMCs, or as DNA extracted from either sample type. Turning to this clone: Its antigen has not been determined. No much larger clonotype is one base removed from it; base qualities were not supplied.

From V the trimming removes 2 bases and from J it removes 1 base, while the gene matches leave 5 bases of the junction unaccounted for. CDR1 and CDR2, looked up from the germline V gene, are MNHEY and SVGAGI. The CDR3 holds 16 amino acids from the cysteine to the phenylalanine. Only the CDR3 region is kept as DNA, spanning 48 bases read in frame from base 1. Sequencing was carried out using peripheral blood. This receptor was identified in a woman in her forties or fifties with active COVID-19. Recombination joined TRBV6-5 with TRBJ2-1; the junction holds 7 bases that match TRBD1. The CDR3 in this case is CASSYDRTGSYNEQFF. In nucleotide form, the sequence is TGTGCCAGCAGTTACGATAGGACAGGTTCCTACAATGAGCAGTTCTTC.